This is a list of T cell receptor beta chains from one sample in a study of T cells in Graves' hyperthyroidism and ophthalmopathy. MiXCR, run by TCRdb on the multiplex PCR reads, gives a single entry per CDR3 protein. This sample yields roughly 740,000 distinct CDR3 sequences, of which about 16% are seen a single time; approximately 8.4% belongs to the top ten. The sequenced sample was blood. The receptors shown here come from a man between 18 and 35 years old with Graves' hyperthyroidism. Each CDR3 is given with its conserved first and last residue. D genes are given only for firm matches. Clone size is given for some rows only: seen once, a few or many times, or a class if the clone is expanded.

d_gene	v_gene	j_gene	abundance	len	CDR3aa	CDR3nt
-	TRBV29-1	TRBJ2-5	many	13	CSVTVFTGETQYF	TGCAGCGTCACAGTTTTTACTGGGGAGACCCAGTACTTC
TRBD2	TRBV9	TRBJ2-1	-	16	CASSSGTSGRYNEQFF	TGTGCCAGCAGCTCCGGGACTAGCGGGAGATACAATGAGCAGTTCTTC
TRBD1	TRBV6-5	TRBJ1-4	-	16	CASSYSQTGQGEKLFF	TGTGCCAGCAGTTACTCGCAGACAGGGCAGGGAGAAAAACTGTTTTTT
TRBD1	TRBV27	TRBJ2-7	few	14	CASSIYRGPYEQYF	TGTGCCAGCAGTATCTACAGGGGGCCCTACGAGCAGTACTTC
-	TRBV18	TRBJ2-7	many	14	CASAERTASYEQYF	TGTGCCAGCGCAGAGAGGACAGCATCCTACGAGCAGTACTTC
-	TRBV10-3	TRBJ1-1	many	14	CAISERGEYTEAFF	TGTGCCATCAGTGAGAGAGGGGAGTACACTGAAGCTTTCTTT
TRBD2	TRBV5-1	TRBJ2-5	many	17	CASSSGTSGSVQETQYF	TGCGCCAGCAGCTCCGGGACTAGCGGGAGTGTCCAAGAGACCCAGTACTTC
-	TRBV12-5	TRBJ2-1	many	15	CASGFRGLFQNEQFF	TGTGCTAGTGGTTTTCGGGGGTTATTTCAAAATGAGCAGTTCTTC
-	TRBV18	TRBJ2-3	few	17	CASSPRGTPTPTDTQYF	TGTGCCAGCTCACCACGCGGGACTCCTACACCCACAGATACGCAGTATTTT
-	TRBV5-4	TRBJ1-2	-	14	CASSLAQGEYGYTF	TGTGCCAGCAGCTTGGCCCAGGGAGAATATGGCTACACCTTC
TRBD1	TRBV13	TRBJ2-7	-	14	CASSLGISGGEQYF	TGTGCCAGCAGCTTAGGCATCTCAGGGGGCGAGCAGTACTTC
-	TRBV7-2	TRBJ2-7	once	14	CASSSTPNTYEQYF	TGTGCCAGCAGCTCGACCCCCAATACCTACGAGCAGTACTTC
-	TRBV10-1	TRBJ1-2	-	16	CASSEVFRWRLYGYTF	TGCGCCAGCAGTGAGGTGTTCCGTTGGAGACTCTATGGCTACACCTTC
-	TRBV9	TRBJ2-1	few	16	CASSVGGTGTYNEQFF	TGTGCCAGCAGCGTAGGGGGGACGGGGACCTACAATGAGCAGTTCTTC
TRBD2	TRBV7-8	TRBJ2-7	many	18	CASSPLRTSGRAGHEQYF	TGTGCCAGCAGCCCTTTGCGGACTAGCGGGAGGGCCGGGCACGAGCAGTACTTC
-	TRBV10-3	TRBJ2-5	-	15	CAISLPGAVGETQYF	TGTGCCATCAGTTTACCGGGAGCAGTCGGAGAGACCCAGTACTTC
-	TRBV14	TRBJ2-1	-	13	CASSVGGNNEQFF	TGTGCCAGCAGCGTAGGGGGGAACAATGAGCAGTTCTTC
-	TRBV29-1	TRBJ2-1	many	11	CSGFGGREQFF	TGCAGCGGTTTTGGCGGACGTGAGCAGTTCTTC
TRBD2	TRBV7-2	TRBJ2-7	many	16	CASSLAGGRASYEQYF	TGTGCCAGCAGCTTAGCTGGCGGGAGGGCCTCCTACGAGCAGTACTTC
TRBD1	TRBV6-1	TRBJ2-5	many	15	CASSYLGTGVETQYF	TGTGCCAGCAGTTACCTTGGGACAGGCGTTGAGACCCAGTACTTC
TRBD1	TRBV20-1	TRBJ1-2	-	13	CSATDRATYGYTF	TGCAGTGCAACCGACAGGGCCACCTATGGCTACACCTTC
TRBD1	TRBV24-1	TRBJ1-1	few	13	CAARDSWNTEAFF	TGTGCCGCGAGGGACAGTTGGAACACTGAAGCTTTCTTT
-	TRBV12-3/TRBV12-4	TRBJ2-7	many	13	CASSTRGVYEQYF	TGTGCCAGCAGTACTAGGGGGGTCTACGAGCAGTACTTC
TRBD2	TRBV11-2	TRBJ2-7	many	14	CASSSSSGSSEQYF	TGTGCCAGCAGCTCATCTAGCGGGAGTTCCGAGCAGTACTTC
-	TRBV12-5	TRBJ1-5	few	14	CASGSRTDGEPQHF	TGTGCTAGTGGTTCCCGGACCGACGGGGAACCCCAGCATTTT
-	TRBV12-3/TRBV12-4	TRBJ2-1	many	13	CASSPDNYNEQFF	TGTGCCAGCAGTCCTGACAACTACAATGAGCAGTTCTTC
-	TRBV2	TRBJ2-7	many	13	CASSDYGNYEQYF	TGTGCCAGCAGTGACTACGGGAACTACGAGCAGTACTTC